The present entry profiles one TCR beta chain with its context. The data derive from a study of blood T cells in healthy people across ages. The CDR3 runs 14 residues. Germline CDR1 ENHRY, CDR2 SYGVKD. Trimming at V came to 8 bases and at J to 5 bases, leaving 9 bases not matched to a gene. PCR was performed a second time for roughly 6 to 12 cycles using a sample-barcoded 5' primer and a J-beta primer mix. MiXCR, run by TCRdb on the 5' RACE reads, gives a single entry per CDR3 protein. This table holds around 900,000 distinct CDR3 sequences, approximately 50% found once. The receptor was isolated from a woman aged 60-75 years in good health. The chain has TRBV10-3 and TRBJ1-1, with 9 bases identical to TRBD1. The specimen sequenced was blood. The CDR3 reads CAIASDRGLTEAFF. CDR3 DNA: TGTGCCATCGCCTCGGACAGGGGATTAACTGAAGCTTTCTTT.